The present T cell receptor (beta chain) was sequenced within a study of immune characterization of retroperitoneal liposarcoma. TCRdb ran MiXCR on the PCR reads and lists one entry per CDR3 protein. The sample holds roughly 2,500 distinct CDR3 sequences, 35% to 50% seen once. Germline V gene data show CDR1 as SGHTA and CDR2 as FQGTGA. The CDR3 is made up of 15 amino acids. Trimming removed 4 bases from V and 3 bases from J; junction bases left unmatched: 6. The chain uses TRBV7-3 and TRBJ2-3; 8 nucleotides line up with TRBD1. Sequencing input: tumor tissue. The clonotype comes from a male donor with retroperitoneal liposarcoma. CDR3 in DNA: TGTGCCAGCAGCTCGACAGGGGACGGAACAGATACGCAGTATTTT. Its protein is CASSSTGDGTDTQYF.